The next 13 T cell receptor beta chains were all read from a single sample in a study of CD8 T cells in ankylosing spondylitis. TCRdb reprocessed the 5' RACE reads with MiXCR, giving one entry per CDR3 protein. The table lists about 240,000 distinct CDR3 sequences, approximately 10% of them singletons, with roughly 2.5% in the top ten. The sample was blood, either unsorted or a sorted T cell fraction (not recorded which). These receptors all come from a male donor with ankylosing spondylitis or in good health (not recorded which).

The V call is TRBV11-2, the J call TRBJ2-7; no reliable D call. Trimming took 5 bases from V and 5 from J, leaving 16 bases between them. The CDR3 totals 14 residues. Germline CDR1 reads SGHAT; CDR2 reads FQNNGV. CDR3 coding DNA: TGTGCCAGCAGCCTCCTCCTCAAGGGCCACGAGCAGTACTTC. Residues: CASSLLLKGHEQYF.

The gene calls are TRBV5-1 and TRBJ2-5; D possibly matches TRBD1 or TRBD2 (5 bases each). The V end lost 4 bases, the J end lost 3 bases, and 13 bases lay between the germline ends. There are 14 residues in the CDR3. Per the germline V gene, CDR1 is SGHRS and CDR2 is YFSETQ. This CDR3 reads CASSPGTPKETQYF. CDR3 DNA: TGCGCCAGCAGCCCCGGGACGCCTAAAGAGACCCAGTACTTC.

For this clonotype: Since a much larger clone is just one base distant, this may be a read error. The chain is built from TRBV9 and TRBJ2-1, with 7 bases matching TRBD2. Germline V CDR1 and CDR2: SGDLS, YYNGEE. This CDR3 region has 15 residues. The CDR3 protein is CSSSRGERVLNEQFF. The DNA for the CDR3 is TGTTCCAGCAGCCGGGGGGAGCGGGTTCTCAATGAGCAGTTCTTC. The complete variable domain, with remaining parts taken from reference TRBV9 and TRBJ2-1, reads DSGVTQTPKHLITATGQRVTLRCSPRSGDLSVYWYQQSLDQGLQFLIQYYNGEERAKGNILERFSAQQFPDLHSELNLSSLELGDSALYFCSSSRGERVLNEQFFGPGTRLTVL.

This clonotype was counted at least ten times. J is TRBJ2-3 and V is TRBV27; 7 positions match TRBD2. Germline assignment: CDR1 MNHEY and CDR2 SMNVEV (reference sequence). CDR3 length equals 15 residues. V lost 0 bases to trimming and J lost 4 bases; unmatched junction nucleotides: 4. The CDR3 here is CASSLSIGGADTQYF. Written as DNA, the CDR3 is TGTGCCAGCAGTTTATCTATTGGGGGGGCAGATACGCAGTATTTT.

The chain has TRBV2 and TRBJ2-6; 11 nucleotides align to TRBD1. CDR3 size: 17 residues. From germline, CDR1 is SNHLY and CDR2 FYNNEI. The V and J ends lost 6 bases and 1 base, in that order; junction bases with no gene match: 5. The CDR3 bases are TGTGCCAGCAGGCCGGACAGGGGGCGATCTGGGGCCAACGTCCTGACTTTC. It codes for CASRPDRGRSGANVLTF.

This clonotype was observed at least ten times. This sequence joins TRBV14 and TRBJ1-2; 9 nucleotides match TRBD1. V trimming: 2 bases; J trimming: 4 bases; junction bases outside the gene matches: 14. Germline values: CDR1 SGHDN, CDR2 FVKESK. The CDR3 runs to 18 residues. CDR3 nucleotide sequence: TGTGCCAGCAGCCAATCCGGGGGTACAGGGGGCAGTGGCTATGGCTACACCTTC. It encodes CASSQSGGTGGSGYGYTF. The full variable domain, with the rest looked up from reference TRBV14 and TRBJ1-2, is EAGVTQFPSHSVIEKGQTVTLRCDPISGHDNLYWYRRVMGKEIKFLLHFVKESKQDESGMPNNRFLAERTGGTYSTLKVQPAELEDSGVYFCASSQSGGTGGSGYGYTFGSGTRLTVV.

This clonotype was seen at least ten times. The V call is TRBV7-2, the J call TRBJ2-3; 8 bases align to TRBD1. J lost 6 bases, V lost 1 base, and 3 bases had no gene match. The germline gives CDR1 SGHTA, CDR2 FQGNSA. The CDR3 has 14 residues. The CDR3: CASSLDRGKDTQYF. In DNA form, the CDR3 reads TGTGCCAGCAGCTTAGACAGGGGGAAGGATACGCAGTATTTT. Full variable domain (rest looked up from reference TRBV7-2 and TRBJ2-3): GAGVSQSPSNKVTEKGKDVELRCDPISGHTALYWYRQSLGQGLEFLIYFQGNSAPDKSGLPSDRFSAERTGGSVSTLTIQRTQQEDSAVYLCASSLDRGKDTQYFGPGTRLTVL.

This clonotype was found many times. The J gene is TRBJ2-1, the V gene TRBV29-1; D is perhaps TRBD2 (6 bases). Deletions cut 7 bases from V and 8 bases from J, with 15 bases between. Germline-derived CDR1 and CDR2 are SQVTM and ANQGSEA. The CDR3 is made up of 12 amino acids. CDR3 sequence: CSGNSGSHEQFF. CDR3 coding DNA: TGCAGCGGAAATTCCGGGAGTCATGAGCAGTTCTTC.

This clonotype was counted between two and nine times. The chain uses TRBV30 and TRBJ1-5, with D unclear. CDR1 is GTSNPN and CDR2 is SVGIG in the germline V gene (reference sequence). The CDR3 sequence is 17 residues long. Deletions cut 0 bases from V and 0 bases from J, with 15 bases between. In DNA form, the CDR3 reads TGTGCCTGGAGTGTTTATGGGCAGCTTTATAGCAATCAGCCCCAGCATTTT. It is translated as CAWSVYGQLYSNQPQHF.

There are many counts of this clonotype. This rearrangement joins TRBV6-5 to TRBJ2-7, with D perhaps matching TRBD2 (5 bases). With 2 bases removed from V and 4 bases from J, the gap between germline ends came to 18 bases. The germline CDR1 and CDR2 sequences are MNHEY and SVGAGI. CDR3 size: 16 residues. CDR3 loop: CASSYTLLAGRYEQYF. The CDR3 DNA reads TGTGCCAGCAGTTACACGCTTCTGGCGGGTCGGTACGAGCAGTACTTC.

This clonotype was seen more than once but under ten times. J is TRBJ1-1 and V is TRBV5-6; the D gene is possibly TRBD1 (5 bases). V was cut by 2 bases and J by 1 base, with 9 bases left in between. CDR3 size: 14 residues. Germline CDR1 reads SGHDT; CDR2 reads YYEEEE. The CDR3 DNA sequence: TGTGCCAGCAGCTTATTTGACAGGAACACTGAAGCTTTCTTT. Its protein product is CASSLFDRNTEAFF.

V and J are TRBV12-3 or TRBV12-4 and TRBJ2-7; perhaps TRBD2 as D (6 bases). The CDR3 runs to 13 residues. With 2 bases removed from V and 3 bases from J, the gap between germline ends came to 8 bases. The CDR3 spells CASSLLEGYEQYF. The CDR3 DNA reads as TGTGCCAGCAGTTTATTGGAGGGCTACGAGCAGTACTTC.

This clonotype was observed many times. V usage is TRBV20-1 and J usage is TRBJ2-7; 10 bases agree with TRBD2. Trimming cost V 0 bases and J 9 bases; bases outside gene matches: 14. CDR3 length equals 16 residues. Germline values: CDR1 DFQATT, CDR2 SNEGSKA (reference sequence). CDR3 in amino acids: CSARDGEVAGGSVQYF. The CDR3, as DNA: TGCAGTGCTAGAGATGGGGAAGTAGCGGGAGGTTCTGTGCAGTACTTC.